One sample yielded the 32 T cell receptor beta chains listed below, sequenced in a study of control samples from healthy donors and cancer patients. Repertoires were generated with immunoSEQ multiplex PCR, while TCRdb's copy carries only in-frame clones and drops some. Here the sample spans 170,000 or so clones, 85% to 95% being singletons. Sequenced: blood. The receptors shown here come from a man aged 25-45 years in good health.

The CDR3 DNA reads TGTGCCAGTAGTAAAAGTCTGGGGATTTTAAATGAGCAGTTCTTC. Encoded protein: CASSKSLGILNEQFF. The genes are TRBV19 and TRBJ2-1; D is uncertain. This CDR3 has 15 amino acids. Germline assignment: CDR1 LNHDA and CDR2 SQIVND (reference sequence). Trimming pared 4 bases from V and 7 bases from J, leaving 17 bases between.

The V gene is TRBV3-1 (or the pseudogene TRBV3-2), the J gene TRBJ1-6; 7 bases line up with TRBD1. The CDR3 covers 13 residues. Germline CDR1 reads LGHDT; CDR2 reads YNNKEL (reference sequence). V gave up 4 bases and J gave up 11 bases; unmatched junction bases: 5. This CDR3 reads CASSPQGVTPLHF. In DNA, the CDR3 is TGTGCCAGCAGCCCCCAGGGGGTGACACCCCTCCACTTT.

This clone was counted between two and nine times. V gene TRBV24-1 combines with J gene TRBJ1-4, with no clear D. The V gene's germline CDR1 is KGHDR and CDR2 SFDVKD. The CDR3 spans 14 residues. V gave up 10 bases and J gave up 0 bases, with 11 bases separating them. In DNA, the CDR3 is TGTGCCACTGGACCTCCCGCAACTAATGAAAAACTGTTTTTT. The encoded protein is CATGPPATNEKLFF.

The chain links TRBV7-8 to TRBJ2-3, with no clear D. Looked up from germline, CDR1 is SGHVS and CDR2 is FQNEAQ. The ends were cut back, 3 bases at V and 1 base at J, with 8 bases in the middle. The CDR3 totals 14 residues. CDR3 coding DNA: TGTGCCAGCAGCTTGTATGGGGGCACAGATACGCAGTATTTT. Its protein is CASSLYGGTDTQYF.

This CDR3 reads CASSDGNRGLTEAFF. In DNA, the CDR3 is TGTGCCAGCAGTGATGGCAATAGAGGGTTGACTGAAGCTTTCTTT. V is TRBV6-1 and J is TRBJ1-1; no reliable D call. The CDR3 extends over 15 amino acids. The ends were cut back, 3 bases at V and 5 bases at J, with 16 bases in the middle. Germline CDR1 and CDR2: MNHNS and SASEGT.

Here the CDR3 DNA reads TGTGCCAGCAGTAAGGGACTCAACAATGAGCAGTTCTTC. This sequence encodes CASSKGLNNEQFF. V and J are TRBV2 and TRBJ2-1; tentative D call: TRBD2 (6 bases). The V and J ends lost 5 bases and 5 bases respectively, with 10 bases between them. The CDR3 is 13 residues long. Germline CDR1 reads SNHLY; CDR2 reads FYNNEI.

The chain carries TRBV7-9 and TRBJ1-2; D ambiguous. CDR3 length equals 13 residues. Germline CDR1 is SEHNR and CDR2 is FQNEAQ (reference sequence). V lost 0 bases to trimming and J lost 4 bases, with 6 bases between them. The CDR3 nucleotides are TGTGCCAGCAGCTTAGCAGGGAGCTATGGCTACACCTTC. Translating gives CASSLAGSYGYTF.

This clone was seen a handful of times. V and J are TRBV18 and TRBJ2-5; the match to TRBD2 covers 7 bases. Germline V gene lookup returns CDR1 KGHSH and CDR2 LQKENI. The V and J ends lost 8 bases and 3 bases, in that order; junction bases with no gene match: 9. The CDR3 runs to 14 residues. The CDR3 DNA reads TGTGCCAGCACTACCGTGGGGGGGAAAGAGACCCAGTACTTC. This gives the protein CASTTVGGKETQYF. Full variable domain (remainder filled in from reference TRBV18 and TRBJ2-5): NAGVMQNPRHLVRRRGQEARLRCSPMKGHSHVYWYRQLPEEGLKFMVYLQKENIIDESGMPKERFSAEFPKEGPSILRIQQVVRGDSAAYFCASTTVGGKETQYFGPGTRLLVL.

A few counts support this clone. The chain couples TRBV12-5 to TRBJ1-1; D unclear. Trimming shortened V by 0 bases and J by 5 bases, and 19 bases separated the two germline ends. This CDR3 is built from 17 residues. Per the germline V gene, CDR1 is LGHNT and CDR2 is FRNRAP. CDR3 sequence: CASGLVPDGVSWTEAFF. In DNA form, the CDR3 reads TGTGCTAGTGGTTTGGTACCCGACGGCGTCTCATGGACTGAAGCTTTCTTT.

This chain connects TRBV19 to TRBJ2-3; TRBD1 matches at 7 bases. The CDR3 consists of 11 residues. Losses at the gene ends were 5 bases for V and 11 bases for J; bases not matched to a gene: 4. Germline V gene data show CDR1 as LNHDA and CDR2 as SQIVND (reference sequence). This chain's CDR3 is CASSHRDRQYF. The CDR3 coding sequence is TGTGCCAGTAGTCACCGGGACAGGCAGTATTTT.

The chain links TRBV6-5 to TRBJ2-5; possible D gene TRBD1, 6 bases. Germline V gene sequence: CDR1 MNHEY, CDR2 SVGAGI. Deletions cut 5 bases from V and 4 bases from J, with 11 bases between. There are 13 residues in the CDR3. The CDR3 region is CASSTGFGETQYF. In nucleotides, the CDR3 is TGTGCCAGCAGTACAGGGTTTGGAGAGACCCAGTACTTC.

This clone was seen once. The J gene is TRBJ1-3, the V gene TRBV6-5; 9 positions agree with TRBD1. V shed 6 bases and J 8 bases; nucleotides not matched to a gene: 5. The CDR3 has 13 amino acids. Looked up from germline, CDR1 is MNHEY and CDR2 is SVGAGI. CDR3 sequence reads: CASSGTGTHTIYF. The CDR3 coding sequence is TGTGCCAGCAGCGGGACAGGGACCCACACCATATATTTT.

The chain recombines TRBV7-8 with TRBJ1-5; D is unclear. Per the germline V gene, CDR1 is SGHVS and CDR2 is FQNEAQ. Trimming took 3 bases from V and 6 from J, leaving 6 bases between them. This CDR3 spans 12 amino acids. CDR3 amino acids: CASSFEGQPQHF. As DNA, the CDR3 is TGTGCCAGCAGCTTCGAGGGTCAGCCCCAGCATTTT. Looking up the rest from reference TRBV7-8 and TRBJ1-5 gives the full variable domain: GAGVSQSPRYKVAKRGQDVALRCDPISGHVSLFWYQQALGQGPEFLTYFQNEAQLDKSGLPSDRFFAERPEGSVSTLKIQRTQQEDSAVYLCASSFEGQPQHFGDGTRLSIL.

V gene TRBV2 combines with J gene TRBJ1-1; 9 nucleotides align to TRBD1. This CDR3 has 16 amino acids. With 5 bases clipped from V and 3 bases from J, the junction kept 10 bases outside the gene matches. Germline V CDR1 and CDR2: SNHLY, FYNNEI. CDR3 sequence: CASSHPGQGLDTEAFF. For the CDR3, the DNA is TGTGCCAGCAGTCACCCGGGACAGGGTTTGGACACTGAAGCTTTCTTT.

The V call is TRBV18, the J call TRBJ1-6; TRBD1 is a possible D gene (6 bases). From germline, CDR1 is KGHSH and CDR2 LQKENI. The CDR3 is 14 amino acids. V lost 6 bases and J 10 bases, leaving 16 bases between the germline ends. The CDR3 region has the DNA TGTGCCAGCTCCCTCCGACAGGTTGGGTCACCCCTCCACTTT. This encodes CASSLRQVGSPLHF.

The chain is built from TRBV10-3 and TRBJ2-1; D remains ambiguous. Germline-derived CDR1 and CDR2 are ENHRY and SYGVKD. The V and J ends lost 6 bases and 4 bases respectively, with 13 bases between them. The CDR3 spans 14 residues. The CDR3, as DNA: TGTGCCATCAGCCCGGACCCCACATACAATGAGCAGTTCTTC. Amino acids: CAISPDPTYNEQFF.

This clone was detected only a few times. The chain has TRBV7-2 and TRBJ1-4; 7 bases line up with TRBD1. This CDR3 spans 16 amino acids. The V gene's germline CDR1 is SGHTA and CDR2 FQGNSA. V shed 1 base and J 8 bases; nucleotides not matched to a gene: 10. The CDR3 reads CASSLDTQGEEEKLFF. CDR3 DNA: TGTGCCAGCAGCTTAGATACTCAGGGGGAGGAGGAAAAACTGTTTTTT.

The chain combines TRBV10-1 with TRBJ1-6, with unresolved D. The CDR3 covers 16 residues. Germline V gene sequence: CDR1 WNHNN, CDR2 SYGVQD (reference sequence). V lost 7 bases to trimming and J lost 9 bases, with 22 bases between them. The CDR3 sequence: CASTSERALGCSPLHF. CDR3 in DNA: TGCGCCAGCACCAGTGAGAGAGCACTTGGTTGTTCACCCCTCCACTTT.

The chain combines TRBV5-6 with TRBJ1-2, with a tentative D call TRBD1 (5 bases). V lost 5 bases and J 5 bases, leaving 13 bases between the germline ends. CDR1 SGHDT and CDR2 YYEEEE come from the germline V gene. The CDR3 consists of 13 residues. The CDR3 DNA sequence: TGTGCCAGCAGTTCGGGACGGATTTATGGCTACACCTTC. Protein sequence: CASSSGRIYGYTF.

CDR3 sequence (DNA): TGCGCCAGCAGCTCGGAGGGGAATTCGAATGAAAAACTGTTTTTT. Amino acids: CASSSEGNSNEKLFF. J is TRBJ1-4 and V is TRBV5-1; D perhaps matches TRBD1 (5 bases). Germline CDR1 reads SGHRS; CDR2 reads YFSETQ. The CDR3 has 15 residues. Trimming took off 3 bases at V and 5 bases at J, with 14 bases between the two ends.

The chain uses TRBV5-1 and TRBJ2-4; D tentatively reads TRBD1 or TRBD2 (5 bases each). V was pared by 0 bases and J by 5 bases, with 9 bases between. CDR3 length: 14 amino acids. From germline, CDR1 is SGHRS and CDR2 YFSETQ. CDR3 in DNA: TGCGCCAGCAGCTTGGTTATGGGGGAAAACATTCAGTACTTC. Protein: CASSLVMGENIQYF.

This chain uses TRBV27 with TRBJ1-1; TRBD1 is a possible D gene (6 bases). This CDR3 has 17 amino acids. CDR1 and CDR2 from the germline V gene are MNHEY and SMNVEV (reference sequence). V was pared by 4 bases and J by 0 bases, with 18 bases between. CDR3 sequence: CASSSRGAAYLNTEAFF. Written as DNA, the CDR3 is TGTGCCAGCAGTTCACGGGGGGCAGCTTATTTGAACACTGAAGCTTTCTTT.

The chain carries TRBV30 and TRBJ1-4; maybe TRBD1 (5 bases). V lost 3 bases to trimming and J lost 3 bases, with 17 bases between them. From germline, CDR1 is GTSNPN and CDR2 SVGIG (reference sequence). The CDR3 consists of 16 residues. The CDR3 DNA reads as TGTGCCTGGAGCCCCCTCTCTAGCAGGGCTAATGAAAAACTGTTTTTT. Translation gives CAWSPLSSRANEKLFF.

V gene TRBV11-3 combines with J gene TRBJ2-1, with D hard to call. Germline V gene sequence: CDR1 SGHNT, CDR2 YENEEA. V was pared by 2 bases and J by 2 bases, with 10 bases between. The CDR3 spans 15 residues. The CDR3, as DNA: TGTGCCAGCAGCTTAACGGGCACCGCCTACAATGAGCAGTTCTTC. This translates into CASSLTGTAYNEQFF.

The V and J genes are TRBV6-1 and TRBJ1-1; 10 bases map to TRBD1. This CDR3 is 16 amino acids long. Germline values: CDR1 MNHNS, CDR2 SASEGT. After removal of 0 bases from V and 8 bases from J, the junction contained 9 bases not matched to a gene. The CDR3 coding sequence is TGTGCCAGCAGTGAAGCAGAGACAGGGGGCGTCGAAGAAGCTTTCTTT. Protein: CASSEAETGGVEEAFF.

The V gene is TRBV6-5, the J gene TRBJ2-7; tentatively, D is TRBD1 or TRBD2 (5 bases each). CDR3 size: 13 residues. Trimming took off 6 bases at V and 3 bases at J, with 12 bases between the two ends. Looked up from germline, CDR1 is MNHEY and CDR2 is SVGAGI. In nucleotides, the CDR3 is TGTGCCAGCAGAACGGGACCGCACTACGAGCAGTACTTC. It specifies CASRTGPHYEQYF.

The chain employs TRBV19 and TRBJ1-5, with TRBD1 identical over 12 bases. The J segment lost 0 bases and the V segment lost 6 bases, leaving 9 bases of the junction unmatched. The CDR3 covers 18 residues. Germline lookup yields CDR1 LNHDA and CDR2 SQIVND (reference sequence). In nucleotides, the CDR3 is TGTGCCAGTAGAACCCGGGGACAGGGGGCCCTTAGCAATCAGCCCCAGCATTTT. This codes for CASRTRGQGALSNQPQHF. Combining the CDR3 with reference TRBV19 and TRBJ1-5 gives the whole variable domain DGGITQSPKYLFRKEGQNVTLSCEQNLNHDAMYWYRQDPGQGLRLIYYSQIVNDFQKGDIAEGYSVSREKKESFPLTVTSAQKNPTAFYLCASRTRGQGALSNQPQHFGDGTRLSIL.

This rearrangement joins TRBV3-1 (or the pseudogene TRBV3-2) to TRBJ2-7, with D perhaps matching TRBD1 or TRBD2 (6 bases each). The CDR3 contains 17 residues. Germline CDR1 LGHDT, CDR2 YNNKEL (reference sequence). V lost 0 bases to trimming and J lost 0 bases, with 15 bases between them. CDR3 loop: CASSQESLRGDSYEQYF. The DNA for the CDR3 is TGTGCCAGCAGCCAAGAGTCCCTTAGGGGGGACTCCTACGAGCAGTACTTC.

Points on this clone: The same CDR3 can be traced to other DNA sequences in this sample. The CDR3 spells CASNPLAGTYEQYF. The CDR3 DNA sequence: TGCGCCAGCAATCCGTTAGCGGGGACCTACGAGCAGTACTTC. J is TRBJ2-7 and V is TRBV5-1, with TRBD2 matching over 8 bases. Germline V lookup: CDR1 SGHRS, CDR2 YFSETQ. The CDR3 is made up of 14 amino acids. Trimming removed 6 bases from V and 2 bases from J; junction bases left unmatched: 7.

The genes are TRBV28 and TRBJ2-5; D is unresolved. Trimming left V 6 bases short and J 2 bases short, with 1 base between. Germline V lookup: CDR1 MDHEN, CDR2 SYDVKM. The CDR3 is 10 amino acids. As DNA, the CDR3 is TGTGCCAGCAGGCAAGAGACCCAGTACTTC. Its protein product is CASRQETQYF.

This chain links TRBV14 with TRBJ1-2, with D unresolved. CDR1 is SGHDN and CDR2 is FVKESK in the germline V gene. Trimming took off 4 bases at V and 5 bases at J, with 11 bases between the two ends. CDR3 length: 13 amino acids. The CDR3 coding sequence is TGTGCCAGCAGCCCGGGATTGGAGTATGGCTACACCTTC. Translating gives CASSPGLEYGYTF.

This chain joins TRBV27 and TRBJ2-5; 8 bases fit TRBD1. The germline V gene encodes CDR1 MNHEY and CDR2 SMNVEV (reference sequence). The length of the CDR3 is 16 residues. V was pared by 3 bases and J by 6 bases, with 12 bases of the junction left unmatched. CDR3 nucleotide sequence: TGTGCCAGCAGTTTGCTGTCGGCAGGGGGCAGAAAGACCCAGTACTTC. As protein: CASSLLSAGGRKTQYF.